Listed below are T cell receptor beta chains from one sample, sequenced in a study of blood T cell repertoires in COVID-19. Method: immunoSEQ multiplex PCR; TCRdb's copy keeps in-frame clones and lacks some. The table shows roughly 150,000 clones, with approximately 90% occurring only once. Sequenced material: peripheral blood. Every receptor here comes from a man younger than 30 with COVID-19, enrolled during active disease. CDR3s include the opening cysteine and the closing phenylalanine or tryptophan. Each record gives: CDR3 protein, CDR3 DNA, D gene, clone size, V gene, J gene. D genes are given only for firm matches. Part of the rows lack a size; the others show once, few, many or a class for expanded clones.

cdr3_aa: CASSLGQDTDTQYF
cdr3_nt: TGTGCCAGCAGCTTGGGGCAAGACACAGATACGCAGTATTTT
d_call: .
clone_size: .
v_call: TRBV11-3
j_call: TRBJ2-3

cdr3_aa: CASSLRSDYQPQHF
cdr3_nt: TGTGCCAGCAGTTTAAGGTCCGACTATCAGCCCCAGCATTTT
d_call: .
clone_size: .
v_call: TRBV28
j_call: TRBJ1-5

cdr3_aa: CASSTKDSTGNTIYF
cdr3_nt: TGTGCCAGCAGCACAAAGGACAGTACTGGAAACACCATATATTTT
d_call: .
clone_size: .
v_call: TRBV7-3
j_call: TRBJ1-3

cdr3_aa: CASSWSGRREIEQYF
cdr3_nt: TGTGCCAGCAGCTGGAGCGGGAGAAGGGAGATTGAGCAGTACTTC
d_call: TRBD2
clone_size: .
v_call: TRBV11-2
j_call: TRBJ2-7

cdr3_aa: CASSLESGRANEQYF
cdr3_nt: TGTGCCAGCAGCTTGGAGAGCGGGAGGGCTAACGAGCAGTACTTC
d_call: TRBD2
clone_size: .
v_call: TRBV5-4
j_call: TRBJ2-7

cdr3_aa: CASSYSKRRGSRNQPQHF
cdr3_nt: TGTGCCAGCAGTTACTCGAAGAGAAGAGGGAGTCGCAATCAGCCCCAGCATTTT
d_call: .
clone_size: .
v_call: TRBV6-2/TRBV6-3
j_call: TRBJ1-5

cdr3_aa: CASSLFQGLGNGYTF
cdr3_nt: TGTGCCAGCAGCTTATTTCAGGGCCTGGGAAATGGCTACACCTTC
d_call: .
clone_size: .
v_call: TRBV7-2
j_call: TRBJ1-2

cdr3_aa: CASSHPGRGQRAFF
cdr3_nt: TGCGCCAGCAGCCACCCCGGGCGGGGCCAGCGAGCTTTCTTT
d_call: .
clone_size: .
v_call: TRBV4-1
j_call: TRBJ1-1

cdr3_aa: CASSRGGLYVSDTQYF
cdr3_nt: TGTGCCAGCAGCCGCGGGGGCCTCTATGTGTCAGATACGCAGTATTTT
d_call: .
clone_size: once
v_call: TRBV4-2
j_call: TRBJ2-3

cdr3_aa: CASSLGSGSYEQYF
cdr3_nt: TGTGCCAGCAGCTTAGGTAGCGGGTCCTACGAGCAGTACTTC
d_call: TRBD2
clone_size: few
v_call: TRBV13
j_call: TRBJ2-7

cdr3_aa: CASSLFSGRAGEQFF
cdr3_nt: TGTGCCAGCAGCTTATTTAGCGGGAGGGCCGGGGAGCAGTTCTTC
d_call: TRBD2
clone_size: .
v_call: TRBV7-9
j_call: TRBJ2-1

cdr3_aa: CASSTRLAGDNEQFF
cdr3_nt: TGTGCCAGCAGTACGCGACTAGCGGGGGACAATGAGCAGTTCTTC
d_call: TRBD2
clone_size: .
v_call: TRBV25-1
j_call: TRBJ2-1

cdr3_aa: CASSNTDAVGIYEKLFF
cdr3_nt: TGTGCCAGCAGTAATACCGACGCGGTCGGCATATATGAAAAACTGTTTTTT
d_call: .
clone_size: .
v_call: TRBV5-6
j_call: TRBJ1-4

cdr3_aa: CASSERAGAQGTTQYF
cdr3_nt: TGTGCCAGCAGTGAAAGGGCGGGGGCGCAGGGGACGACCCAGTACTTC
d_call: .
clone_size: .
v_call: TRBV6-1
j_call: TRBJ2-5